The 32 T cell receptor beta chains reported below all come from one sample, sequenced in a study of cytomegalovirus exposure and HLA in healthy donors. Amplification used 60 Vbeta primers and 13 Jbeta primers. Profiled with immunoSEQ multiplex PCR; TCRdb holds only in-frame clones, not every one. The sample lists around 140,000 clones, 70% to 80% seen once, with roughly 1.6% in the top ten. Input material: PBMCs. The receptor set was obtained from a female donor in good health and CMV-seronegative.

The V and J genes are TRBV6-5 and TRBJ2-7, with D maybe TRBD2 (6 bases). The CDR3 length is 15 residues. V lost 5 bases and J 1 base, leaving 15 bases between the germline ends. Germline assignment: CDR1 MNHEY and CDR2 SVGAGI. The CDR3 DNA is TGTGCCAGCAGTCAAGGGGACTCTACTTCCTACGAGCAGTACTTC. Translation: CASSQGDSTSYEQYF.

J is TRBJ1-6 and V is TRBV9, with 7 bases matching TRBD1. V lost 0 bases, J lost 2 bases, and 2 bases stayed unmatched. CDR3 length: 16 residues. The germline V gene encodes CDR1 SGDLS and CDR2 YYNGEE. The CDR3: CASSVGQGPYNSPLHF. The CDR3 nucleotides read TGTGCCAGCAGCGTAGGACAGGGCCCCTATAATTCACCCCTCCACTTT.

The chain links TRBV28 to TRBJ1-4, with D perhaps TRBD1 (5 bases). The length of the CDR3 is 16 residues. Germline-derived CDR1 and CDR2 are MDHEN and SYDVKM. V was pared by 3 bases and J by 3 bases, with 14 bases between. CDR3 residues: CASSLSRALPNEKLFF. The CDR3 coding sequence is TGTGCCAGCAGTTTGAGCAGGGCTTTGCCTAATGAAAAACTGTTTTTT.

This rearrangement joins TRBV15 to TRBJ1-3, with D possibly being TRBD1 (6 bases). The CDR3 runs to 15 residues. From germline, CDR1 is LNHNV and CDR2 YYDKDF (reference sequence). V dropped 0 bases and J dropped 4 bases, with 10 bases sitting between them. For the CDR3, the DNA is TGTGCCACCAGCAGAGATCCGGGACAAGGAAACACCATATATTTT. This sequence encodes CATSRDPGQGNTIYF. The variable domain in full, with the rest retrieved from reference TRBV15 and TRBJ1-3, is DAMVIQNPRYQVTQFGKPVTLSCSQTLNHNVMYWYQQKSSQAPKLLFHYYDKDFNNEADTPDNFQSRRPNTSFCFLDIRSPGLGDTAMYLCATSRDPGQGNTIYFGEGSWLTVV.

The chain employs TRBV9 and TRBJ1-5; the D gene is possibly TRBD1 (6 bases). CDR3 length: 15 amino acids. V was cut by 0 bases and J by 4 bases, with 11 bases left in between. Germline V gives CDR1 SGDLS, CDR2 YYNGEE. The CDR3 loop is CASSVAPDSNQPQHF. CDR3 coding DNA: TGTGCCAGCAGCGTAGCCCCGGACAGTAATCAGCCCCAGCATTTT.

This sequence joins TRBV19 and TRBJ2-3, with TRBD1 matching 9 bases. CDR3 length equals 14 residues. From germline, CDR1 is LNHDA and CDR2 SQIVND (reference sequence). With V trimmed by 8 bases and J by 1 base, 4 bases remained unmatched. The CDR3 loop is CASRRTGGTDTQYF. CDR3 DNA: TGTGCCAGTCGAAGGACAGGGGGCACAGATACGCAGTATTTT.

The CDR3 region has the DNA TGTGCCAGCAGTTTACGGACTAGCGGGAGGCTCTACAATGAGCAGTTCTTC. Its translation is CASSLRTSGRLYNEQFF. This chain joins TRBV27 and TRBJ2-1, with 14 bases fitting TRBD2. CDR1 and CDR2 from the germline V gene are MNHEY and SMNVEV (reference sequence). The junction had 3 bases not matched to a gene; V was cut back by 2 bases and J by 3 bases. This CDR3 spans 17 amino acids.

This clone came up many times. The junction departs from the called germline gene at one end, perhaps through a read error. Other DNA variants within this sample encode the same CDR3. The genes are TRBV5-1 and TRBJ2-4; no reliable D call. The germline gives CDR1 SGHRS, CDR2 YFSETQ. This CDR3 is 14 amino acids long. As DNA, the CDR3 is TGTGCCAGCAGCTCGAGGCTAGCCAAAAACATTCAGTACTTC. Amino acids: CASSSRLAKNIQYF. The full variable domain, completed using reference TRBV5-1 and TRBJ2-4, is KAGVTQTPRYLIKTRGQQVTLSCSPISGHRSVSWYQQTPGQGLQFLFEYFSETQRNKGNFPGRFSGRQFSNSRSEMNVSTLELGDSALYLCASSSRLAKNIQYFGAGTRLSVL.

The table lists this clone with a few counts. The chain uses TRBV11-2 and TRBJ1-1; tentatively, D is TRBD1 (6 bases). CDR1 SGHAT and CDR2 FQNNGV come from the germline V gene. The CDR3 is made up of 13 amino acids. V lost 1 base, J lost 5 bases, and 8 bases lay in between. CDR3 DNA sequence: TGTGCCAGCAGCTTAGGGGGGCCGACTGAAGCTTTCTTT. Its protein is CASSLGGPTEAFF. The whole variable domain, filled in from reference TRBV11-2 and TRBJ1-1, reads EAGVAQSPRYKIIEKRQSVAFWCNPISGHATLYWYQQILGQGPKLLIQFQNNGVVDDSQLPKDRFSAERLKGVDSTLKIQPAKLEDSAVYLCASSLGGPTEAFFGQGTRLTVV.

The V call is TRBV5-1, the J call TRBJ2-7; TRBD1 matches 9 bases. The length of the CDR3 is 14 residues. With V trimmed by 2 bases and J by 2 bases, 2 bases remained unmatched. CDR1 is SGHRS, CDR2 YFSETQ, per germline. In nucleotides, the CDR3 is TGCGCCAGCAGCTTTGGGACAGGGACCTACGAGCAGTACTTC. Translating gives CASSFGTGTYEQYF.

The CDR3 bases are TGTGCCAGCACGAAGCGGGAAACAGATACGCAGTATTTT. Amino acid sequence: CASTKRETDTQYF. V and J are TRBV10-3 and TRBJ2-3; TRBD2 aligns across 7 bases. Germline loops: CDR1 ENHRY, CDR2 SYGVKD. The CDR3 extends over 13 amino acids. The J segment lost 3 bases and the V segment lost 10 bases, leaving 7 bases of the junction unmatched.

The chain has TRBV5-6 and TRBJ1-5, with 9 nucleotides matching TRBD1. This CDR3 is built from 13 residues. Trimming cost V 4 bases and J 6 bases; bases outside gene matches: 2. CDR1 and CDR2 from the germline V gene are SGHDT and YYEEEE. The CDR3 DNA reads TGTGCCAGCAGCCAGGACAGGGGTCAGCCCCAGCATTTT. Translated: CASSQDRGQPQHF.

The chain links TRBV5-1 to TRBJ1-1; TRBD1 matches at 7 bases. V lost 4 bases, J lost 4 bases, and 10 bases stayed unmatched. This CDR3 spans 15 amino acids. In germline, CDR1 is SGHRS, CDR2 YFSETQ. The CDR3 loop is CASSNGAGGGTEAFF. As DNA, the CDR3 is TGCGCCAGCAGCAATGGGGCAGGGGGTGGCACTGAAGCTTTCTTT.

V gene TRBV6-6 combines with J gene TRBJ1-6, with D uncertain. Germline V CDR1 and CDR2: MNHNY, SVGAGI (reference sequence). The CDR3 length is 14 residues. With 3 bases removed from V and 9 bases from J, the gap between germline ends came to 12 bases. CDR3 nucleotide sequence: TGTGCCAGCAGTTATGACCCGAGGAGTTCACCCCTCCACTTT. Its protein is CASSYDPRSSPLHF.

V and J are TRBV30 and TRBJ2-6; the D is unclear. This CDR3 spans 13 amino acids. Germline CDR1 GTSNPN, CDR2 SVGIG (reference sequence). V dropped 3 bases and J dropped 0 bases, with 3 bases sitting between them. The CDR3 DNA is TGTGCCTGGAGGAGCTCTGGGGCCAACGTCCTGACTTTC. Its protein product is CAWRSSGANVLTF.

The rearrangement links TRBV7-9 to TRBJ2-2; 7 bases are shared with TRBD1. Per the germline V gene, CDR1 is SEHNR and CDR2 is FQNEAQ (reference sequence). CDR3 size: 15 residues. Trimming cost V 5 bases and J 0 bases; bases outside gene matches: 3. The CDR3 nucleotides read TGTGCCAGCAGCATGGACAGGACGAACACCGGGGAGCTGTTTTTT. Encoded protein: CASSMDRTNTGELFF.

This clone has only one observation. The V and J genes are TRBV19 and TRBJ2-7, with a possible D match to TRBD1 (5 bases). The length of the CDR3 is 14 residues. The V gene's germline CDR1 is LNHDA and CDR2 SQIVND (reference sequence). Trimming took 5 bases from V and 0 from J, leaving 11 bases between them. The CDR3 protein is CASSVGQSSYEQYF. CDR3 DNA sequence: TGTGCCAGTAGTGTCGGACAAAGCTCCTACGAGCAGTACTTC.

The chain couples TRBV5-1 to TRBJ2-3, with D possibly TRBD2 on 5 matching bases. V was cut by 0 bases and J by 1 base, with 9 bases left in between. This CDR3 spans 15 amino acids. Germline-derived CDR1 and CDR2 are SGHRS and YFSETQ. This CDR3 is CASSLESGGTDTQYF. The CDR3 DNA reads TGCGCCAGCAGCTTGGAGTCCGGGGGCACAGATACGCAGTATTTT.

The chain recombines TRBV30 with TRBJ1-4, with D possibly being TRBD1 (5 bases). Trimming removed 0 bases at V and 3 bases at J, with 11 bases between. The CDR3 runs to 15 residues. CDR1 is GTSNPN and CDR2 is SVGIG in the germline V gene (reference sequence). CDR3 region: CAWSVGRGANEKLFF. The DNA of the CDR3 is TGTGCCTGGAGTGTTGGAAGGGGCGCTAATGAAAAACTGTTTTTT. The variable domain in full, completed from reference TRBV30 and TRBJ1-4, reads SQTIHQWPATLVQPVGSPLSLECTVEGTSNPNLYWYRQAAGRGLQLLFYSVGIGQISSEVPQNLSASRPQDRQFILSSKKLLLSDSGFYLCAWSVGRGANEKLFFGSGTQLSVL.

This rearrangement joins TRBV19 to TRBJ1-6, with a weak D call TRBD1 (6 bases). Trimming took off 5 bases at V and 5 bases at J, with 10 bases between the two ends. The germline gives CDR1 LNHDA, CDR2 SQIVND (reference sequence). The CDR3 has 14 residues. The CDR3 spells CASSSGHHNSPLHF. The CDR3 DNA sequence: TGTGCCAGTAGTTCGGGACACCATAATTCACCCCTCCACTTT. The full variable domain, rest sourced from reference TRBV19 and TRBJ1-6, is DGGITQSPKYLFRKEGQNVTLSCEQNLNHDAMYWYRQDPGQGLRLIYYSQIVNDFQKGDIAEGYSVSREKKESFPLTVTSAQKNPTAFYLCASSSGHHNSPLHFGNGTRLTVT.

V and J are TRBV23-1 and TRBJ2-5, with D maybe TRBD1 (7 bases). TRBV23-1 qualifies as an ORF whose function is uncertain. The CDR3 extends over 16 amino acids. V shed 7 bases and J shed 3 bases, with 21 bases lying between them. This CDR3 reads CASKFRQGGSKETQYF. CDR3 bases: TGCGCCAGCAAATTCAGGCAGGGGGGATCCAAAGAGACCCAGTACTTC.

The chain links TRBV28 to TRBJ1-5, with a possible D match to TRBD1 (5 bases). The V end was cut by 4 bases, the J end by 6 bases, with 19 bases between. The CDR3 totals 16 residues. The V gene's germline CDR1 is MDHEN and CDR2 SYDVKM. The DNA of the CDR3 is TGTGCCAGCAGTTCTCTAGTCAAAGGGGAATTTCAGCCCCAGCATTTT. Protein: CASSSLVKGEFQPQHF.

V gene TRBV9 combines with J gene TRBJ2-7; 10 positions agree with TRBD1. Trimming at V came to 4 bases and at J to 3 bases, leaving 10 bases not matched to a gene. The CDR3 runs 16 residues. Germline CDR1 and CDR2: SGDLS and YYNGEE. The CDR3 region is CASSPGGTGAFYEQYF. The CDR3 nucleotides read TGTGCCAGCAGCCCGGGAGGGACAGGGGCCTTCTACGAGCAGTACTTC.

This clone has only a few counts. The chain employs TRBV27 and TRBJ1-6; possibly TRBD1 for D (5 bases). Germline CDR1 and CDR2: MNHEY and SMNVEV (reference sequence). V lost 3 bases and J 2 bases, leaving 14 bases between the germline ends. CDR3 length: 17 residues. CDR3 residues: CASSLLGGETYNSPLHF. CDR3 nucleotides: TGTGCCAGCAGTTTGCTTGGGGGGGAGACCTATAATTCACCCCTCCACTTT.

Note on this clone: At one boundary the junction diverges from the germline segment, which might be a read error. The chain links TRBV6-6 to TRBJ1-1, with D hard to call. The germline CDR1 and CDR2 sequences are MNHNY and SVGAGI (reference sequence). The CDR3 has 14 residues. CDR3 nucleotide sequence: TGTGTCAGCAGTTACTTCCAGGACGGGGCTGAAGCTTTCTTT. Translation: CVSSYFQDGAEAFF.

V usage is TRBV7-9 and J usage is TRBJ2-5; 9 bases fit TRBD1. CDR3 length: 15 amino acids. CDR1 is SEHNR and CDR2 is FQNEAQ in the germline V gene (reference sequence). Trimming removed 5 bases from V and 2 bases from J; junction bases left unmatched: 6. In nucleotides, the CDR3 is TGTGCCAGCAGCGGGTGGGACAGGGAGCAAGAGACCCAGTACTTC. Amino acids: CASSGWDREQETQYF.

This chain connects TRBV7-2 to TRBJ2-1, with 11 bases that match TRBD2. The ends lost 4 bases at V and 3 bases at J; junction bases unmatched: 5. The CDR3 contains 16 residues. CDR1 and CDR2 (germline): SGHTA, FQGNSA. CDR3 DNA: TGTGCCAGCAGCTCGTCTAGCGGGGGGTTCTACAATGAGCAGTTCTTC. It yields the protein CASSSSSGGFYNEQFF.

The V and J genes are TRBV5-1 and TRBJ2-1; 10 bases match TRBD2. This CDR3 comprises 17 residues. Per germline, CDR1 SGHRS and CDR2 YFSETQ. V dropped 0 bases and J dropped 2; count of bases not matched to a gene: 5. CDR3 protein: CASSLGVLAGTYNEQFF. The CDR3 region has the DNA TGCGCCAGCAGCTTGGGGGTACTAGCGGGAACCTACAATGAGCAGTTCTTC.

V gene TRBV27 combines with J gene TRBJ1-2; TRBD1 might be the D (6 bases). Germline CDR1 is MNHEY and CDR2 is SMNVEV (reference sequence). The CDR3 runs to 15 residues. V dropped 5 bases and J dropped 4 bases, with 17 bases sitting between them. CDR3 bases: TGTGCCAGCAGTCCCGCCCAGGGGCGAATCTATGGCTACACCTTC. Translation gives CASSPAQGRIYGYTF.

Here the CDR3 DNA reads TGTGCCAGCTCACCACCGTTTATGAGTAAACTCCCCTACGAGCAGTACTTC. This gives the protein CASSPPFMSKLPYEQYF. The V gene is TRBV18, the J gene TRBJ2-7; D uncertain. The V end was cut by 0 bases, the J end by 2 bases, with 17 bases between. Germline V gene lookup returns CDR1 KGHSH and CDR2 LQKENI. The CDR3 spans 17 residues. The full variable domain, in which reference TRBV18 and TRBJ2-7 provide the parts outside the CDR3, is NAGVMQNPRHLVRRRGQEARLRCSPMKGHSHVYWYRQLPEEGLKFMVYLQKENIIDESGMPKERFSAEFPKEGPSILRIQQVVRGDSAAYFCASSPPFMSKLPYEQYFGPGTRLTVT.

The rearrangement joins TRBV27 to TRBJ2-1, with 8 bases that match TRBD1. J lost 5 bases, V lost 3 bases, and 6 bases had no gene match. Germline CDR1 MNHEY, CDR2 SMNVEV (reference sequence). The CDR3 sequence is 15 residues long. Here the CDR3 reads CASSFRDRPNNEQFF. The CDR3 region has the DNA TGTGCCAGCAGTTTCCGGGACAGGCCCAACAATGAGCAGTTCTTC.

The CDR3 loop is CASSQLLAGVLSQYF. In DNA form, the CDR3 reads TGTGCCAGCAGCCAACTACTAGCGGGTGTTTTGTCCCAGTACTTC. This rearrangement joins TRBV14 to TRBJ2-5, with 9 bases identical to TRBD2. With 2 bases clipped from V and 9 bases from J, the junction kept 10 bases outside the gene matches. The CDR3 covers 15 residues. Germline V gene sequence: CDR1 SGHDN, CDR2 FVKESK.